Following are 3 T cell receptor beta chains from one sample sequenced in a study of blood T cell repertoires in COVID-19. Repertoires were generated with immunoSEQ multiplex PCR, while TCRdb's copy carries only in-frame clones and drops some. The profile shows about 150,000 clones, over 70% of them singletons. Material for sequencing was peripheral blood. Receptors originate from a man in his fifties or sixties who had recovered from COVID-19.

The J gene is TRBJ2-1, the V gene TRBV5-1; 8 positions match TRBD2. V shed 1 base, J shed 0 bases, and the junction held 9 bases outside the gene matches. The CDR3 has 18 residues. Germline V gene data show CDR1 as SGHRS and CDR2 as YFSETQ. The CDR3 protein is CASSLLRGDLSSYNEQFF. The DNA for the CDR3 is TGCGCCAGCAGCTTGCTGCGGGGGGACTTAAGCTCCTACAATGAGCAGTTCTTC.

V gene TRBV7-2 combines with J gene TRBJ1-1, with D possibly TRBD1 on 5 matching bases. Trimming took off 1 base at V and 1 base at J, with 10 bases between the two ends. The CDR3 spans 15 residues. Germline V gene data show CDR1 as SGHTA and CDR2 as FQGNSA. CDR3 in DNA: TGTGCCAGCAGCTTAGTGGGGCAGGGGAACACTGAAGCTTTCTTT. It specifies CASSLVGQGNTEAFF. The full variable domain, completed using reference TRBV7-2 and TRBJ1-1, is GAGVSQSPSNKVTEKGKDVELRCDPISGHTALYWYRQSLGQGLEFLIYFQGNSAPDKSGLPSDRFSAERTGGSVSTLTIQRTQQEDSAVYLCASSLVGQGNTEAFFGQGTRLTVV.

J is TRBJ1-2 and V is TRBV9; D not resolved. The CDR3 is made up of 13 amino acids. Trimming left V 3 bases short and J 4 bases short, with 10 bases between. CDR1 and CDR2 from the germline V gene are SGDLS and YYNGEE. The CDR3 loop reads CASSDGSPYGYTF. CDR3 DNA sequence: TGTGCCAGCAGCGATGGCTCTCCCTATGGCTACACCTTC.